The entry that follows covers one TCR beta chain sequence. Per the original data handling: From reference gene primer amplification, estimates of nucleated cell counts were derived. Produced via immunoSEQ multiplex PCR; TCRdb's table is partial and in-frame only. Clone size and the V and J calls come from that table; the DNA yielded D and trimming. The sample carries 180,000 or so clones, 90% recorded once. This CDR3 is 14 amino acids long. The germline V gene encodes CDR1 SQVTM and CDR2 ANQGSEA. V dropped 6 bases and J dropped 5; count of bases not matched to a gene: 7. This sample stems from a study of blood T cell repertoires in COVID-19. Study overall: Collection of acute and convalescent COVID-19 samples took place in the United States, Italy and Spain. Sample material is recorded as cDNA or gDNA derived from T cells, B-cell-depleted T cells, or PBMCs.

The receptor's source is a man aged 50 to 59 with acute or convalescent COVID-19. V and J are TRBV29-1 and TRBJ2-5; 12 bases map to TRBD2. Sequenced input: peripheral blood. CDR3 nucleotides: TGCAGCGTGATGACTAGCGGGAGAGGTGAGACCCAGTACTTC. Translating gives CSVMTSGRGETQYF.